What follows are 18 T cell receptor beta chains derived from one specimen sequenced in a study of vaccination and CD4 T cells after COVID-19. Noted time point: late sampling 161 to 241 days after vaccination in three convalescent patients. The sample's treatment: approximately 9-day PBMC culture with coronavirus spike peptide pools or control peptides (ViraFEST assay). Their antigens remain unidentified. The Oncomine TCR Beta short-read assay sequenced DNA from cultured CD4+ T cells. TCRdb recomputed calls from the PCR reads with MiXCR, one row per CDR3 protein. Of around 23,000 distinct CDR3 sequences in the sample, around a third were seen once. Sequencing used CD4+ T cells from blood, cultured in vitro, obtained about 7 months after SARS-CoV-2 vaccination. The source of these receptors is a human donor who had recovered from COVID-19.

This chain links TRBV9 with TRBJ2-6; D is unresolved. Between the trimmed V and J ends, which lost 4 bases and 0 bases, there was a span of 8 bases. Germline V CDR1 and CDR2: SGDLS, YYNGEE. This CDR3 has 15 amino acids. The chain's CDR3 is CASSPLISGANVLTF. CDR3 in DNA: TGTGCCAGCAGCCCTCTGATCTCTGGGGCCAACGTCCTGACTTTC.

The CDR3 DNA sequence: TGTGCCAGCAGCCTCAATCAGCCCCAGCATTTT. This sequence encodes CASSLNQPQHF. V and J are TRBV12-3 or TRBV12-4 and TRBJ1-5; D ambiguous. V dropped 6 bases and J dropped 3 bases, with 3 bases sitting between them. The CDR3 covers 11 residues.

The chain recombines TRBV2 with TRBJ2-3; TRBD2 might be the D (6 bases). CDR3 length equals 16 residues. Germline V gives CDR1 SNHLY, CDR2 FYNNEI. Trimming removed 4 bases from V and 5 bases from J, with 19 bases in between. In nucleotides, the CDR3 is TGTGCCAGCAGTGTCGCGACGGGACTTATAGGAGATACGCAGTATTTT. Translating it yields CASSVATGLIGDTQYF.

This clonotype has ten or more counts. V and J are TRBV6-5 and TRBJ1-2, with D perhaps matching TRBD1 (6 bases). CDR3 length: 13 residues. Germline CDR1 reads MNHEY; CDR2 reads SVGAGI. Trimming left V 4 bases short and J 7 bases short, with 13 bases between. The DNA for the CDR3 is TGTGCCAGCAGTTCACAGGGATCGGTTGGCTACACCTTC. Amino acid sequence: CASSSQGSVGYTF.

This clonotype was detected a few times. V is TRBV20-1 and J is TRBJ2-3; D gene uncertain. V was pared by 5 bases and J by 0 bases, with 12 bases between. Germline loops: CDR1 DFQATT, CDR2 SNEGSKA (reference sequence). The length of the CDR3 is 14 residues. CDR3 in DNA: TGCAGTGCTGAACCGACTCTAAGCACAGATACGCAGTATTTT. Translated, it gives CSAEPTLSTDTQYF.

In its sample, this clonotype is medium-sized. This chain links TRBV20-1 with TRBJ2-3, with D perhaps TRBD2 (5 bases). This CDR3 spans 11 amino acids. Germline loops: CDR1 DFQATT, CDR2 SNEGSKA (reference sequence). The V and J ends lost 3 bases and 6 bases respectively, with 7 bases between them. The CDR3 loop reads CSASLADTQYF. CDR3 DNA: TGCAGTGCTAGCTTAGCGGATACGCAGTATTTT.

The rearrangement links TRBV20-1 to TRBJ2-3; D might be TRBD2 (5 bases). Trimming stripped 6 bases from V and 2 bases from J, with 15 bases between. Per the germline V gene, CDR1 is DFQATT and CDR2 is SNEGSKA (reference sequence). CDR3 size: 14 residues. CDR3 region: CSAPPGLFTDTQYF. CDR3 nucleotide sequence: TGCAGTGCCCCCCCCGGACTGTTCACAGATACGCAGTATTTT.

The chain couples TRBV6-1 to TRBJ2-2; D possibly corresponds to TRBD2 (6 bases). The V end was cut by 4 bases, the J end by 3 bases, with 12 bases between. Germline V gene data show CDR1 as MNHNS and CDR2 as SASEGT. The CDR3 is 15 amino acids. The CDR3 loop reads CASSVGLADTGELFF. The CDR3 DNA reads TGTGCCAGCAGTGTGGGGTTAGCGGACACCGGGGAGCTGTTTTTT.

On this clonotype: A read error may account for a junction end that differs from germline. The CDR3: CASSIGIGRTSHF. CDR3 nucleotide sequence: TGTGCCAGTAGTATAGGGATTGGGAGGACATCCCACTTC. The chain is built from TRBV19 and TRBJ2-7, with a possible D match to TRBD2 (6 bases). Germline values: CDR1 LNHDA, CDR2 SQIVND (reference sequence). There are 13 residues in the CDR3.

The V call is TRBV28, the J call TRBJ2-7; 12 bases line up with TRBD2. With 5 bases clipped from V and 2 bases from J, the junction kept 7 bases outside the gene matches. The CDR3 consists of 16 residues. Germline CDR1 is MDHEN and CDR2 is SYDVKM. CDR3 protein: CASSQIRTSGAYEQYF. In nucleotides, the CDR3 is TGTGCCAGCAGTCAAATACGGACTAGCGGGGCCTACGAGCAGTACTTC.

The J gene is TRBJ1-1, the V gene TRBV28; the match to TRBD1 covers 9 bases. The CDR3 sequence is 13 residues long. Germline lookup yields CDR1 MDHEN and CDR2 SYDVKM. The trim removed 5 bases at V and 8 bases at J, leaving 6 bases unmatched. CDR3 coding DNA: TGTGCCAGCAGTGGACAGGGGATCGGCGAAGCTTTCTTT. Its translation is CASSGQGIGEAFF.

Points on this clonotype: One end of the junction does not line up with germline, which may come from a read error. This chain uses TRBV2 with TRBJ2-5; D might be TRBD1 (7 bases). Germline CDR1 SNHLY, CDR2 FYNNEI. CDR3 length: 14 residues. Here the CDR3 DNA reads TGTGCCAGCAGTAGTGGGGCCAGGGGGGAGACCCGGCACTTC. Its translation: CASSSGARGETRHF.

The chain links TRBV10-3 to TRBJ2-3; 11 bases match TRBD2. The CDR3 covers 13 residues. The germline CDR1 and CDR2 sequences are ENHRY and SYGVKD. Trimming took 7 bases from V and 5 from J; bases not matched to a gene: 2. This chain's CDR3 is CAINSGRGDTQYF. The CDR3, as DNA: TGTGCCATCAATAGCGGGAGGGGAGATACGCAGTATTTT.

The genes are TRBV5-1 and TRBJ1-5; 7 nucleotides agree with TRBD1. This CDR3 comprises 12 residues. Germline CDR1 reads SGHRS; CDR2 reads YFSETQ. The V segment lost 4 bases and the J segment 10 bases; nucleotides outside the gene matches: 5. The CDR3 DNA is TGCGCCAGCAGCGTTAACAGGGGCCCCCAGCATTTT. The encoded protein is CASSVNRGPQHF.

The V and J genes are TRBV29-1 and TRBJ1-2; 8 nucleotides match TRBD1. The junction had 7 bases not matched to a gene; V was cut back by 6 bases and J by 4 bases. CDR1 is SQVTM, CDR2 ANQGSEA, per germline. This CDR3 region has 13 residues. The CDR3 bases are TGCAGCGTCCTAGGACAGGGCCTCTATGGCTACACCTTC. This encodes CSVLGQGLYGYTF.

This chain uses TRBV12-3 or TRBV12-4 with TRBJ2-7; D unclear. The length of the CDR3 is 11 residues. Between the trimmed V and J ends, which lost 5 bases and 6 bases, there was a span of 8 bases. The CDR3 bases are TGTGCCAGCAGTCGGACGGGCGAGCAGTACTTC. Amino acids: CASSRTGEQYF.

The chain has TRBV4-1 and TRBJ1-5; D is unclear. With 0 bases removed from V and 5 bases from J, the gap between germline ends came to 11 bases. Germline lookup yields CDR1 MGHRA and CDR2 YSYEKL. This CDR3 spans 15 amino acids. The CDR3 nucleotides read TGCGCCAGCAGCCAAGAAACCACTCCTTATCAGCCCCAGCATTTT. Translation gives CASSQETTPYQPQHF.

The rearrangement links TRBV7-8 to TRBJ1-1, with D possibly being TRBD1 (5 bases). CDR1 SGHVS and CDR2 FQNEAQ come from the germline V gene. The CDR3 is made up of 15 amino acids. V was clipped by 5 bases and J by 3 bases, with 16 bases between them. The DNA of the CDR3 is TGTGCCAGCAGCGGAGAGGCTTCGGGGGACACTGAAGCTTTCTTT. Amino acids: CASSGEASGDTEAFF.